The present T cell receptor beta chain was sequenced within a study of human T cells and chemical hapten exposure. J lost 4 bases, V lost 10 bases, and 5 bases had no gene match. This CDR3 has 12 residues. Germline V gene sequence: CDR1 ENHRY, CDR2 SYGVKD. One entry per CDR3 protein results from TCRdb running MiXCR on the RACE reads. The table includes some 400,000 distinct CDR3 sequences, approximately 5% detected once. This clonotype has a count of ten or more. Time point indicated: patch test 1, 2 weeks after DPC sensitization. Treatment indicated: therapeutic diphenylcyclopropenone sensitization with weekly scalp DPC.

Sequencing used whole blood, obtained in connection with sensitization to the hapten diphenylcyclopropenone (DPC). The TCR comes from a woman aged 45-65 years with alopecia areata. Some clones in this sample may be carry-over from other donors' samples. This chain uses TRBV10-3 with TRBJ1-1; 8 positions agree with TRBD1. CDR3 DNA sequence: TGTGCCACGAGAACAGGGGGCACTGAAGCTTTCTTT. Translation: CATRTGGTEAFF.